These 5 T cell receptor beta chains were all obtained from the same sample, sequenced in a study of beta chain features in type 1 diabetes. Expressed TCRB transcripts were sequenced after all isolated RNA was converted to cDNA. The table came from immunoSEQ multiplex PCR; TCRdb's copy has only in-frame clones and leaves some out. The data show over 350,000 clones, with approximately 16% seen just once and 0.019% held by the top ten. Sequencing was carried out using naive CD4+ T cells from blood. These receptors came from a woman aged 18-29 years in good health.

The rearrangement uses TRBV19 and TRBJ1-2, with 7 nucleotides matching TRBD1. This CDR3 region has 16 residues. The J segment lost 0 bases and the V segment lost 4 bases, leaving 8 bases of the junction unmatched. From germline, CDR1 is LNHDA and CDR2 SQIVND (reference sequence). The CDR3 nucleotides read TGTGCCAGTAGTACCCAGACAGGGCGATCTAACTATGGCTACACCTTC. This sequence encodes CASSTQTGRSNYGYTF.

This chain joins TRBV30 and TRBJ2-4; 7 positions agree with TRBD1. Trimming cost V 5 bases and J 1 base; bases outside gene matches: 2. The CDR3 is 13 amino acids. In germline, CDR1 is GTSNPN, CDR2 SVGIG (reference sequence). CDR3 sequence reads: CAWEQGAKNIQYF. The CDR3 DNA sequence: TGTGCCTGGGAACAGGGGGCCAAAAACATTCAGTACTTC.

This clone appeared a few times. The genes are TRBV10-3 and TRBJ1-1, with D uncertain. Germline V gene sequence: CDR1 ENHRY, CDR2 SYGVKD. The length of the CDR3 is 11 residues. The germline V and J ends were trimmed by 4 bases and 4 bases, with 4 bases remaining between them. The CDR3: CAISGGTEAFF. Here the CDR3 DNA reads TGTGCCATCAGTGGAGGCACTGAAGCTTTCTTT.

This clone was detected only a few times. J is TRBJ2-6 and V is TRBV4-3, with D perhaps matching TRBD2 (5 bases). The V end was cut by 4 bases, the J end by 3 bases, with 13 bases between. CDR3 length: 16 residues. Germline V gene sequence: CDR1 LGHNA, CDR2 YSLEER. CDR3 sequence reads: CASSRGRGLGANVLTF. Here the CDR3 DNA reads TGCGCCAGCAGCCGAGGAAGAGGGCTTGGGGCCAACGTCCTGACTTTC.

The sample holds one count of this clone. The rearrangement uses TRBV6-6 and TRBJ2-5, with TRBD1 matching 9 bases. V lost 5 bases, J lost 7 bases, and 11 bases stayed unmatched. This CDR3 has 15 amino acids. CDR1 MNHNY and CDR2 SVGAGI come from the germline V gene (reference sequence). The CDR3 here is CASSHARTGAGTQYF. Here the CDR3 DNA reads TGTGCCAGCAGTCACGCACGGACAGGGGCGGGGACCCAGTACTTC.